Each of the 4 T cell receptor beta chains below was sequenced from the same sample in a study of technical replicates of blood from four donors. Data came from immunoSEQ multiplex PCR; TCRdb stores just in-frame clones and leaves some out. The sample shows some 89,000 clones, about 95% of them seen only once. Sequences were obtained from T cells isolated from PBMCs. These receptors were collected from a human donor in good health.

V is TRBV7-6 and J is TRBJ2-5; 7 bases are shared with TRBD2. Germline CDR1 is SGHVS and CDR2 is FNYEAQ. The CDR3 loop spans 16 amino acids. The junction had 14 bases not matched to a gene; V was cut back by 5 bases and J by 5 bases. The CDR3 sequence is CASSAGGGRTEETQYF. In DNA form, the CDR3 reads TGTGCCAGCAGCGCGGGCGGGGGACGGACCGAGGAGACCCAGTACTTC.

The genes are TRBV27 and TRBJ2-7, with a weak D call TRBD2 (6 bases). Trimming removed 5 bases at V and 3 bases at J, with 14 bases between. CDR1 is MNHEY, CDR2 SMNVEV, per germline (reference sequence). The CDR3 sequence is 14 residues long. Here the CDR3 DNA reads TGTGCCAGCAGTCTCCTAGCGACAAACTACGAGCAGTACTTC. Encoded protein: CASSLLATNYEQYF.

The rearrangement links TRBV27 to TRBJ2-7; perhaps TRBD2 as D (7 bases). Trimming removed 3 bases at V and 5 bases at J, with 14 bases between. Germline-derived CDR1 and CDR2 are MNHEY and SMNVEV (reference sequence). The CDR3 spans 14 residues. The CDR3: CASSFRGGLDEQYF. Written as DNA, the CDR3 is TGTGCCAGCAGTTTTAGGGGGGGTCTAGACGAGCAGTACTTC.

The genes are TRBV5-1 and TRBJ2-5, with TRBD2 identical over 8 bases. The J segment lost 2 bases and the V segment lost 0 bases, leaving 6 bases of the junction unmatched. Looked up from germline, CDR1 is SGHRS and CDR2 is YFSETQ. CDR3 length: 16 residues. The CDR3 is CASSLGLTSGQETQYF. CDR3 DNA sequence: TGCGCCAGCAGCTTGGGCCTAACTAGCGGACAAGAGACCCAGTACTTC.